Listed below are T cell receptor beta chains from one sample, sequenced in a study of Graves' ophthalmopathy and Graves' hyperthyroidism. TCRdb analysed the multiplex PCR reads with MiXCR anew, one entry per CDR3 protein. The profile shows 560,000 or so distinct CDR3 sequences, 35% to 40% of them singletons. The sample consisted of peripheral blood or thyroid tissue (not recorded which). Receptor source: an adult man with Graves' hyperthyroidism. Both conserved end residues are part of each CDR3. The D gene is left open where the match is weak. The size entry is marked missing in some rows and otherwise reads once, few, many or a size class.

clone size | J gene | D gene | V gene | CDR3 DNA | CDR3 protein
. | TRBJ1-1 | TRBD1 | TRBV7-9 | TGTGCCAGCAGCTCCCGACAGGGGACCGAAACTGAAGCTTTCTTT | CASSSRQGTETEAFF
few | TRBJ2-5 | . | TRBV5-8 | TGTGCCAGCAGCAAACGGGCGTGGGCAGGCCTGGGAGAGACCCAGTACTTC | CASSKRAWAGLGETQYF
many | TRBJ2-5 | . | TRBV11-3 | TGTGCCAGCAACTCGGGACGGCCCTTCGGGACCCAGTACTTC | CASNSGRPFGTQYF
few | TRBJ1-4 | . | TRBV7-2 | TGTGCCAGCAGCCCCCGGCCCAATGAAAAACTGTTTTTT | CASSPRPNEKLFF
. | TRBJ1-4 | . | TRBV3-1 | TGTGCCAGCAGCCAAGATGGAGGGACTAACGAAAAACTGTTTTTT | CASSQDGGTNEKLFF
many | TRBJ2-5 | TRBD2 | TRBV20-1 | TGCAGTGCTCTTAGCGGGAGGGAGACCCAGTACTTC | CSALSGRETQYF
few | TRBJ2-7 | TRBD2 | TRBV20-1 | TGCAGTGCTAGTAATCCTAGCGGGAGCGCCTACGAGCAGTACTTC | CSASNPSGSAYEQYF
. | TRBJ2-7 | . | TRBV30 | TGTGCCTGGGGACCGCCGCTCGGCGAGCAGTACTTC | CAWGPPLGEQYF
once | TRBJ2-5 | . | TRBV15 | TGTGCCACCAGCAGAGAGCAAGAGACCCAGTACTTC | CATSREQETQYF
once | TRBJ1-5 | TRBD1 | TRBV2 | TGTGCCAGCAGAACCGGGACAGGGGGGCATGCTCAGCCCCAGCATTTT | CASRTGTGGHAQPQHF
. | TRBJ1-4 | TRBD1 | TRBV12-3/TRBV12-4 | TGTGCCAGCAGTTTGGGACAGGGTCCCCCGCGTCCTAATGAAAAACTGTTTTTT | CASSLGQGPPRPNEKLFF
few | TRBJ2-2 | TRBD1 | TRBV28 | TGTGCCAGCAGTTACCCCGGGACAGGCACCGGGGAGCTGTTTTTT | CASSYPGTGTGELFF
. | TRBJ1-1 | TRBD1 | TRBV7-9 | TGTGCCAGCAGAAACCCGGGACAGGGCACTGAAGCTTTCTTT | CASRNPGQGTEAFF
. | TRBJ1-4 | . | TRBV28 | TGTGCCAGCAGTCTCAAGGGACGGCTTAATGAAAAACTGTTTTTT | CASSLKGRLNEKLFF
. | TRBJ2-5 | TRBD1 | TRBV25-1 | TGTGCCAGCAGGGTCTCGGACAGGGTCGAGGAGACCCAGTACTTC | CASRVSDRVEETQYF
. | TRBJ2-1 | TRBD2 | TRBV29-1 | TGCAGCGTCTGGACTAGCGGGAAATACAATGAGCAGTTCTTC | CSVWTSGKYNEQFF
many | TRBJ2-7 | . | TRBV14 | TGTGCCAGCAGCCGAGTACAGGGACGTTACTACGAGCAGTACTTC | CASSRVQGRYYEQYF
. | TRBJ1-2 | . | TRBV19 | TGTGCCAGTAGTATTGCGGGGAACTACGACTACACCTTC | CASSIAGNYDYTF
. | TRBJ1-4 | . | TRBV12-3/TRBV12-4 | TGTGCCAGCAGTCGCGACCGTATGGCTAATGAAAAACTGTTTTTT | CASSRDRMANEKLFF
many | TRBJ1-2 | . | TRBV28 | TGTGCCAGCAGTTTAACAGGGATTAACTATGGCTACACCTTC | CASSLTGINYGYTF
many | TRBJ2-7 | . | TRBV6-5 | TGTGCCAGCAGTACCACAGACGAGCAGTACTTC | CASSTTDEQYF
once | TRBJ2-7 | TRBD1 | TRBV19 | TGTGCCAGTAGTATAGATCTCGGACAGGGCTCCTACGAGCAGTACTTC | CASSIDLGQGSYEQYF
many | TRBJ1-2 | TRBD1 | TRBV19 | TGTGCCAGTAGTACCTCAGGGGGCGATGGCTACACCTTC | CASSTSGGDGYTF
many | TRBJ1-1 | TRBD1 | TRBV3-1 | TGTGCCAGCAGTCGACAGGGAATGAACACTGAAGCTTTCTTT | CASSRQGMNTEAFF
few | TRBJ2-2 | . | TRBV7-9 | TGTGCCAGCAGGGGGGCCTCGAACACCGGGGAGCTGTTTTTT | CASRGASNTGELFF
. | TRBJ2-2 | TRBD1 | TRBV7-6 | TGTGCCAGCAGCTTTCTCCCGACAGGGTTGAGTTCCGGGGAGCTGTTTTTT | CASSFLPTGLSSGELFF
many | TRBJ2-5 | . | TRBV10-3 | TGTGCCATCTTTGGGGGGGAGACCCAGTACTTC | CAIFGGETQYF
. | TRBJ2-7 | . | TRBV29-1 | TGCAGCGTTGGTGGTATAGGACGGGGTGCCTACGAGCAGTACTTC | CSVGGIGRGAYEQYF
. | TRBJ2-5 | . | TRBV29-1 | TGCAGCGTTCAACAGGGCCGGGAGACCCAGTACTTC | CSVQQGRETQYF
many | TRBJ2-7 | TRBD1 | TRBV20-1 | TGCAGTGCTAGAGATTCTACCGGGACAGGGTATCGCGAGCAGTACTTC | CSARDSTGTGYREQYF
. | TRBJ1-5 | . | TRBV5-1 | TGCGCCAGCAGCTTGGATGGAATGGGCAATCAGCATTTT | CASSLDGMGNQHF
. | TRBJ2-7 | TRBD2 | TRBV7-2 | TGTGCCAGCAGCTCCGAAAGGAGCGGGGGGCTCTACGAGCAGTACTTC | CASSSERSGGLYEQYF
many | TRBJ1-1 | . | TRBV12-3/TRBV12-4 | TGTGCCAGCAGTTTGGCGGGCGCCGGAGCTTTCTTT | CASSLAGAGAFF
many | TRBJ1-2 | . | TRBV25-1 | TGTGCCAGCAGCAGAGGGGTGATCAGCTATGGCTACACCTTC | CASSRGVISYGYTF
. | TRBJ2-1 | TRBD2 | TRBV13 | TGTGCCAGCAGCTTAGAGGGGCTAGCGGGGGGCAATGAGCAGTTCTTC | CASSLEGLAGGNEQFF
. | TRBJ1-5 | . | TRBV29-1 | TGCAGCGTTGATGGATTGGGGCAGCCCCAGCATTTT | CSVDGLGQPQHF
. | TRBJ2-1 | TRBD1 | TRBV10-3 | TGTGCCATCAGTGATCCCGGGACAGGGCAACGCAATGAGCAGTTCTTC | CAISDPGTGQRNEQFF
. | TRBJ2-7 | . | TRBV7-9 | TGTGCCAGCAGCCTAAGATCAGGGGTCGGGGAGCAGTACTTC | CASSLRSGVGEQYF
few | TRBJ1-1 | . | TRBV12-3/TRBV12-4 | TGTGCCAGCAGCCAATACTGGAACACTGAAGCTTTCTTT | CASSQYWNTEAFF
. | TRBJ1-1 | . | TRBV7-9 | TGCGCCAGCAGCTTGGAGAGACAGCTGAACACTGAAGCTTTCTTT | CASSLERQLNTEAFF
many | TRBJ2-5 | TRBD2 | TRBV5-1 | TGCGCCAGCAGGATGAGTGCGGGGGAAGAGACCCAGTACTTC | CASRMSAGEETQYF
. | TRBJ1-1 | TRBD1 | TRBV3-1 | TGTGCCAGCAGCCCGATCTCACTTTTGGGACAGATGAACACTGAAGCTTTCTTT | CASSPISLLGQMNTEAFF
. | TRBJ2-2 | . | TRBV29-1 | TGCAGCGTTGAAACCGGGACAGGGGAGCTGTTTTTT | CSVETGTGELFF
few | TRBJ1-3 | . | TRBV6-5 | TGTGCCAGCAGTCGAAACAGGGTATACTCTGGAAACACCATATATTTT | CASSRNRVYSGNTIYF
. | TRBJ1-2 | . | TRBV4-2 | TGTGCCAGCAGCCAAGAAGACAGGAACTATGGCTACACCTTC | CASSQEDRNYGYTF
. | TRBJ1-6 | . | TRBV20-1 | TGCAGTGCTAGGGGAAGCCGGGGGGCCAATTCACCCCTCCACTTT | CSARGSRGANSPLHF
. | TRBJ1-2 | TRBD1 | TRBV24-1 | TGTGCCACCAGTGGCGCCGGGACAGGGGGCGAGGGCTACACCTTC | CATSGAGTGGEGYTF
many | TRBJ1-5 | TRBD1 | TRBV9 | TGTGCCAGCAGCCGGGACAGTAGCAATCAGCCCCAGCATTTT | CASSRDSSNQPQHF
. | TRBJ2-1 | . | TRBV20-1 | TGCAGTGCCTGGATTGATGAGCAGTTCTTC | CSAWIDEQFF
few | TRBJ1-2 | . | TRBV6-5 | TGTGCCAGCAGTTCCTTCAAAGGGTCAGGGAAGGGTGGCGGCTACACCTTC | CASSSFKGSGKGGGYTF